The next 17 T cell receptor beta chains were all read from a single sample in a study of stem cell transplantation in POMP-related autoinflammatory disease. TCRdb's copy holds only in-frame clones and misses some; the assay was immunoSEQ multiplex PCR. The sample records more than 25,000 clones, about 86% being singletons. The sample consisted of CD4+ T cells from PBMCs, taken before stem cell transplantation. Source of these receptors: a human donor with POMP-related autoinflammation and immune dysregulation (PRAID).

The V and J genes are TRBV5-1 and TRBJ2-2; D ambiguous. Per the germline V gene, CDR1 is SGHRS and CDR2 is YFSETQ. V lost 1 base to trimming and J lost 6 bases, with 7 bases between them. This CDR3 has 13 amino acids. CDR3: CASSLSNPGELFF. The CDR3 DNA reads TGCGCCAGCAGCTTGTCTAATCCCGGGGAGCTGTTTTTT.

In this sample, this clone turned up once. This rearrangement joins TRBV4-1 to TRBJ1-2; TRBD1 is a possible D gene (6 bases). Trimming removed 4 bases from V and 1 base from J, with 19 bases in between. Germline CDR1 is MGHRA and CDR2 is YSYEKL. This CDR3 comprises 17 residues. CDR3 loop: CASSREQGPTLNYGYTF. The CDR3 DNA follows: TGCGCCAGCAGCCGAGAACAGGGCCCTACCCTTAACTATGGCTACACCTTC.

The genes are TRBV2 and TRBJ2-3; possibly TRBD1 for D (6 bases). The V gene's germline CDR1 is SNHLY and CDR2 FYNNEI. The ends were cut back, 2 bases at V and 1 base at J, with 10 bases in the middle. The CDR3 runs to 15 residues. The CDR3 protein is CASSEWRQGTDTQYF. The CDR3, as DNA: TGTGCCAGCAGTGAATGGAGACAGGGCACAGATACGCAGTATTTT.

This chain joins TRBV7-9 and TRBJ2-3; D gene uncertain. The V end was cut by 5 bases, the J end by 3 bases, with 3 bases between. This CDR3 region has 11 residues. Germline CDR1 is SEHNR and CDR2 is FQNEAQ (reference sequence). In nucleotides, the CDR3 is TGTGCCAGCAGCCTAACAGATACGCAGTATTTT. Protein: CASSLTDTQYF.

The CDR3 sequence is CASTMTSGASTDTQYF. As DNA, the CDR3 is TGCGCCAGCACCATGACTAGCGGCGCGAGCACAGATACGCAGTATTTT. V is TRBV5-1 and J is TRBJ2-3; TRBD2 agrees at 9 bases. Germline V lookup: CDR1 SGHRS, CDR2 YFSETQ. This CDR3 is 16 amino acids long. The trim removed 6 bases at V and 0 bases at J, leaving 8 bases unmatched.

This chain links TRBV19 with TRBJ1-5, with 7 bases fitting TRBD1. Losses at the gene ends were 4 bases for V and 2 bases for J; bases not matched to a gene: 2. The CDR3 is 14 amino acids. Germline lookup yields CDR1 LNHDA and CDR2 SQIVND (reference sequence). DNA for the CDR3: TGTGCCAGTAGTACTGGACAGGGCAATCAGCCCCAGCATTTT. It codes for CASSTGQGNQPQHF.

This rearrangement joins TRBV28 to TRBJ2-7; 7 positions match TRBD1. This CDR3 region has 16 residues. CDR1 and CDR2 (germline): MDHEN, SYDVKM. V dropped 1 base and J dropped 1; count of bases not matched to a gene: 7. DNA for the CDR3: TGTGCCAGCAGTTTATCCTGGGACAGCCAGTCCTACGAGCAGTACTTC. The encoded protein is CASSLSWDSQSYEQYF.

This chain connects TRBV10-3 to TRBJ1-4; D is possibly TRBD1 (5 bases). The CDR3 covers 14 residues. Germline values: CDR1 ENHRY, CDR2 SYGVKD. With 5 bases removed from V and 5 bases from J, the gap between germline ends came to 12 bases. For the CDR3, the DNA is TGTGCCATCAGTCAGGACAATCGAAATGAAAAACTGTTTTTT. This gives the protein CAISQDNRNEKLFF.

This clone has more than one count but fewer than ten. The chain employs TRBV2 and TRBJ1-5; TRBD1 matches 8 bases. Looked up from germline, CDR1 is SNHLY and CDR2 is FYNNEI. V trimming: 5 bases; J trimming: 2 bases; junction bases outside the gene matches: 5. The CDR3 spans 15 residues. Written as DNA, the CDR3 is TGTGCCAGCAGTTTCGAGGGACAGGGCAATCAGCCCCAGCATTTT. Amino acids: CASSFEGQGNQPQHF. Together with reference TRBV2 and TRBJ1-5, the CDR3 gives the full variable domain: EPEVTQTPSHQVTQMGQEVILRCVPISNHLYFYWYRQILGQKVEFLVSFYNNEISEKSEIFDDQFSVERPDGSNFTLKIRSTKLEDSAMYFCASSFEGQGNQPQHFGDGTRLSIL.

The rearrangement uses TRBV30 and TRBJ2-5, with unresolved D. This CDR3 is built from 14 residues. V was cut by 4 bases and J by 2 bases, with 14 bases left in between. The germline V gene encodes CDR1 GTSNPN and CDR2 SVGIG (reference sequence). DNA of the CDR3: TGTGCCTGGAACCTCCTGACCCATCAAGAGACCCAGTACTTC. It encodes CAWNLLTHQETQYF.

V gene TRBV19 combines with J gene TRBJ2-7; the D gene could be TRBD1 or TRBD2 (5 bases each). Germline V CDR1 and CDR2: LNHDA, SQIVND (reference sequence). The CDR3 is 14 amino acids. Trimming took off 8 bases at V and 6 bases at J, with 20 bases between the two ends. DNA for the CDR3: TGTGCCAGTGTTCAGGGAGTTGGGTCTAGCGAGCAGTACTTC. Residues: CASVQGVGSSEQYF.

V and J are TRBV7-3 and TRBJ2-2, with TRBD2 matching over 7 bases. Germline V CDR1 and CDR2: SGHTA, FQGTGA. The J segment lost 4 bases and the V segment lost 2 bases, leaving 7 bases of the junction unmatched. This CDR3 spans 16 amino acids. The CDR3 loop is CASSLGPGGLTGELFF. The DNA of the CDR3 is TGTGCCAGCAGCTTAGGCCCGGGAGGTCTCACCGGGGAGCTGTTTTTT.

With respect to this clone: At one boundary the junction diverges from the germline segment, which might be a read error. The chain employs TRBV9 and TRBJ2-2, with D hard to call. Germline V gene data show CDR1 as SGDLS and CDR2 as YYNGEE. The CDR3 spans 16 residues. For the CDR3, the DNA is TGTGCCAGCAGCGCCGACCTTGTAATCCGATCCGGAGAGCTGTTTTTT. Its protein is CASSADLVIRSGELFF.

J is TRBJ1-1 and V is TRBV19; weak D call: TRBD1 (5 bases). There are 14 residues in the CDR3. The V gene lost 3 bases and the J gene lost 0 bases, with 8 bases spanning the gap. Germline V gene data show CDR1 as LNHDA and CDR2 as SQIVND (reference sequence). CDR3 loop: CASSIEGLNTEAFF. The CDR3 DNA follows: TGTGCCAGTAGTATTGAGGGGCTGAACACTGAAGCTTTCTTT.

The V gene is TRBV5-1, the J gene TRBJ1-1, with D maybe TRBD1 (5 bases). V was clipped by 4 bases and J by 11 bases, with 24 bases between them. The CDR3 is 15 residues long. Germline CDR1 reads SGHRS; CDR2 reads YFSETQ. CDR3 protein: CASSPGTASGLRAFF. Here the CDR3 DNA reads TGCGCCAGCAGCCCGGGGACCGCCTCGGGCCTTAGGGCTTTCTTT.

The chain links TRBV9 to TRBJ2-1, with 12 positions matching TRBD2. J gave up 8 bases and V 3 bases, and 3 bases lay outside the gene matches. The CDR3 is 14 amino acids. Germline V gives CDR1 SGDLS, CDR2 YYNGEE. The CDR3 DNA reads as TGTGCCAGCAGCGGACTAGCGGGGGAGGATGAGCAGTTCTTC. This encodes CASSGLAGEDEQFF.

CDR3 DNA sequence: TGTGCCAGCAGCTTAGCGGGATGGTCGGGAGAGACCCAGTACTTC. Encoded protein: CASSLAGWSGETQYF. The chain uses TRBV7-6 and TRBJ2-5; no firm D call. Trimming removed 0 bases at V and 4 bases at J, with 12 bases between. Germline lookup yields CDR1 SGHVS and CDR2 FNYEAQ. CDR3 length: 15 residues.